This entry lists 10 T cell receptor beta chains sequenced from one sample in a study of cytomegalovirus exposure and HLA in healthy donors. It was with 60 Vbeta and 13 Jbeta primers that the PCR ran. Sequencing used immunoSEQ multiplex PCR; TCRdb keeps in-frame clones, though not all of them. The sample contains roughly 150,000 clones, 81% of which appear only once. Sequenced input: PBMCs. These receptors all come from a man aged 45-65 years in good health and CMV-seropositive.

The chain employs TRBV7-9 and TRBJ2-7; a possible D gene is TRBD2 (6 bases). This CDR3 spans 16 amino acids. V was cut by 4 bases and J by 0 bases, with 16 bases left in between. Germline-derived CDR1 and CDR2 are SEHNR and FQNEAQ (reference sequence). The CDR3 DNA is TGTGCCAGCAGCTCGCAGCAGGCGGGGAGCTCCTACGAGCAGTACTTC. Translation gives CASSSQQAGSSYEQYF.

In this sample, this clone turned up a few times. This sequence joins TRBV30 and TRBJ2-7, with TRBD1 matching over 7 bases. V lost 1 base to trimming and J lost 2 bases; unmatched junction nucleotides: 5. This CDR3 contains 14 residues. The germline V gene has CDR1 GTSNPN and CDR2 SVGIG (reference sequence). CDR3 in DNA: TGTGCCTGGAGTGCCTACAGGGGCCCCTACGAGCAGTACTTC. This codes for CAWSAYRGPYEQYF. The full variable domain, its missing parts supplied by reference TRBV30 and TRBJ2-7, is SQTIHQWPATLVQPVGSPLSLECTVEGTSNPNLYWYRQAAGRGLQLLFYSVGIGQISSEVPQNLSASRPQDRQFILSSKKLLLSDSGFYLCAWSAYRGPYEQYFGPGTRLTVT.

The chain combines TRBV5-1 with TRBJ2-2, with D possibly being TRBD2 (5 bases). The CDR3 contains 15 residues. Trimming took 1 base from V and 5 from J, leaving 12 bases between them. CDR1 is SGHRS, CDR2 YFSETQ, per germline. The CDR3 spells CASSLNGGTTGELFF. In nucleotides, the CDR3 is TGCGCCAGCAGCTTGAACGGAGGAACAACCGGGGAGCTGTTTTTT.

This chain links TRBV15 with TRBJ2-7, with 9 positions matching TRBD1. CDR3 length: 16 amino acids. Germline V gene lookup returns CDR1 LNHNV and CDR2 YYDKDF (reference sequence). The junction had 6 bases not matched to a gene; V was cut back by 0 bases and J by 3 bases. The CDR3 sequence is CATSRDLVTGGYEQYF. In DNA, the CDR3 is TGTGCCACCAGCAGAGATCTCGTGACAGGGGGCTACGAGCAGTACTTC.

The chain carries TRBV11-2 and TRBJ2-4, with 7 bases identical to TRBD1. This CDR3 is 14 amino acids long. Germline CDR1 is SGHAT and CDR2 is FQNNGV. The J segment lost 3 bases and the V segment lost 6 bases, leaving 5 bases of the junction unmatched. The CDR3 DNA follows: TGTGCCAGCAGTCCGGACAGGAGCAAAAACATTCAGTACTTC. Encoded protein: CASSPDRSKNIQYF.

The chain combines TRBV6-4 with TRBJ2-6; D gene uncertain. The germline CDR1 and CDR2 sequences are MRHNA and SNTAGT. Deletions cut 5 bases from V and 0 bases from J, with 8 bases between. This CDR3 spans 15 amino acids. The CDR3 DNA sequence: TGTGCCAGCAGTCCAGGCTACTCTGGGGCCAACGTCCTGACTTTC. Translated: CASSPGYSGANVLTF.

The chain employs TRBV6-5 and TRBJ1-4, with TRBD1 identical over 7 bases. Germline assignment: CDR1 MNHEY and CDR2 SVGAGI. V was pared by 0 bases and J by 7 bases, with 5 bases of the junction left unmatched. This CDR3 contains 15 residues. CDR3 residues: CASSYSRQGSEKLFF. The CDR3 region has the DNA TGTGCCAGCAGTTACTCGAGACAGGGTAGTGAAAAACTGTTTTTT.

CDR3 residues: CASGLAGGGDTQYF. CDR3 in DNA: TGTGCCAGCGGACTAGCGGGAGGTGGAGATACGCAGTATTTT. This chain connects TRBV7-3 to TRBJ2-3; 14 bases match TRBD2. Looked up from germline, CDR1 is SGHTA and CDR2 is FQGTGA. The V gene end was trimmed by 8 bases and the J gene end by 5 bases; junction bases not matched to a gene: 3. CDR3 length: 14 residues.

The J gene is TRBJ1-3, the V gene TRBV4-1; 12 bases are shared with TRBD1. The CDR3 is 15 amino acids. Losses at the gene ends were 8 bases for V and 2 bases for J; bases not matched to a gene: 4. Germline assignment: CDR1 MGHRA and CDR2 YSYEKL. DNA for the CDR3: TGCGCCAGCGGGGGACAGGGGGCCCCTGGAAACACCATATATTTT. Its translation is CASGGQGAPGNTIYF.

This sequence joins TRBV28 and TRBJ1-1, with no clear D. The ends were cut back, 3 bases at V and 3 bases at J, with 11 bases in the middle. The germline gives CDR1 MDHEN, CDR2 SYDVKM. The CDR3 runs 14 residues. CDR3 loop: CASSLPSQYTEAFF. CDR3 coding DNA: TGTGCCAGCAGTTTGCCCAGTCAGTACACTGAAGCTTTCTTT. Supplemented by reference TRBV28 and TRBJ1-1, the full variable domain reads DVKVTQSSRYLVKRTGEKVFLECVQDMDHENMFWYRQDPGLGLRLIYFSYDVKMKEKGDIPEGYSVSREKKERFSLILESASTNQTSMYLCASSLPSQYTEAFFGQGTRLTVV.